Listed below are T cell receptor beta chains from one sample, sequenced in a study of OX40 agonist ivuxolimab in advanced cancers. Sequenced by immunoSEQ multiplex PCR; TCRdb stores in-frame clones only, minus some. The repertoire holds some 80,000 clones, with about 91% as singletons. Sequences were derived from CD4+ or CD8+ T cells sorted from blood, sampled in a trial of the OX40 agonist ivuxolimab. The receptors originated from an adult with an advanced solid tumor such as melanoma, head and neck, liver or kidney cancer. The CDR3 runs from the conserved cysteine through the conserved F or W. D genes are given only for firm matches. Clone size is given for some rows only: seen once, a few or many times, or a class if the clone is expanded.

d_call	v_call	j_call	clone_size	cdr3_aa	cdr3_nt
NA	TRBV7-5	TRBJ2-7	NA	CVRSLFRVGMGGGWTYEQYF	TGTGTCAGAAGCTTATTCCGCGTTGGGATGGGCGGGGGTTGGACCTACGAGCAGTACTTC
NA	TRBV27	TRBJ1-5	NA	CASSLSGVGQPQHF	TGTGCCAGCAGTTTGTCAGGGGTGGGTCAGCCCCAGCATTTT
TRBD2	TRBV5-1	TRBJ2-5	NA	CASSFGSGSYQETQYF	TGCGCCAGCAGCTTCGGTAGCGGGAGTTACCAAGAGACCCAGTACTTC
TRBD1	TRBV7-8	TRBJ1-1	NA	CASSLSGTGAPEAFF	TGTGCCAGCAGCTTATCAGGGACAGGTGCTCCTGAAGCTTTCTTT
NA	TRBV5-4	TRBJ2-5	NA	CASSLASGQETQYF	TGTGCCAGCAGCTTGGCCTCAGGTCAAGAGACCCAGTACTTC
TRBD1	TRBV6-1	TRBJ1-1	NA	CASSEALGTALNTEAFF	TGTGCCAGCAGTGAAGCGCTTGGGACAGCCTTGAACACTGAAGCTTTCTTT
TRBD1	TRBV5-5	TRBJ1-5	NA	CASSPGTVPNQPQHF	TGTGCCAGCAGCCCAGGGACAGTTCCCAATCAGCCCCAGCATTTT
NA	TRBV18	TRBJ2-7	NA	CASSLESAGPYEQYF	TGTGCCAGCTCACTTGAAAGCGCCGGCCCCTACGAGCAGTACTTC
NA	TRBV25-1	TRBJ2-7	NA	CASTARFGDEQYF	TGTGCCAGTACTGCTAGGTTCGGGGACGAGCAGTACTTC
TRBD2	TRBV9	TRBJ2-7	NA	CASSRAGGFSYEQYF	TGTGCCAGCAGTAGAGCGGGAGGGTTCTCCTACGAGCAGTACTTC
NA	TRBV5-1	TRBJ2-6	NA	CASSLNQASGANVLTF	TGCGCCAGCAGCTTGAATCAGGCCTCTGGGGCCAACGTCCTGACTTTC
NA	TRBV27	TRBJ2-7	NA	CASSLLPRGAYEQYF	TGTGCCAGCAGTTTATTACCCCGAGGGGCCTACGAGCAGTACTTC
TRBD1	TRBV29-1	TRBJ2-5	NA	CSVGTGFRETQYF	TGCAGCGTGGGGACAGGGTTTAGGGAGACCCAGTACTTC
TRBD2	TRBV11-2	TRBJ2-7	NA	CASSLRAPGLAGAFVEQYF	TGTGCCAGCAGCTTACGCGCCCCGGGACTAGCGGGCGCCTTCGTCGAGCAGTACTTC
TRBD2	TRBV7-2	TRBJ2-1	NA	CASSYREGIRNEQFF	TGTGCCAGCAGCTATCGGGAGGGGATCCGGAATGAGCAGTTCTTC
TRBD1	TRBV27	TRBJ1-2	NA	CASSLLGTGVGGYTF	TGTGCCAGCAGTTTACTCGGGACAGGGGTGGGCGGCTACACCTTC
TRBD1	TRBV6-5	TRBJ2-1	NA	CASRDRSSYNEQFF	TGTGCCAGCAGGGACAGGAGCTCCTACAATGAGCAGTTCTTC
NA	TRBV19	TRBJ1-2	NA	CASSIPSGGGNYGYTF	TGTGCCAGTAGTATACCGTCGGGTGGGGGTAACTATGGCTACACCTTC
TRBD2	TRBV5-1	TRBJ2-3	few	CASSPSGSGSTDTQYF	TGCGCCAGCAGCCCCAGCGGTAGCGGGAGCACAGATACGCAGTATTTT
NA	TRBV12-5	TRBJ1-2	NA	CASGLNQGNYGYTF	TGTGCTAGTGGTTTGAACCAGGGGAACTATGGCTACACCTTC
NA	TRBV15	TRBJ1-5	NA	CATSRDRGNQPQHF	TGTGCCACCAGCAGAGACAGGGGCAATCAGCCCCAGCATTTT
NA	TRBV29-1	TRBJ2-7	NA	CSVEEDWAGQYEQYF	TGCAGCGTTGAAGAAGATTGGGCGGGCCAGTACGAGCAGTACTTC
TRBD1	TRBV19	TRBJ1-1	NA	CASSIVGDRDTEAFF	TGTGCCAGTAGTATAGTAGGGGACAGGGACACTGAAGCTTTCTTT
TRBD1	TRBV6-1	TRBJ1-1	NA	CASSAGTGGTEAFF	TGTGCCAGCAGCGCCGGGACAGGGGGCACTGAAGCTTTCTTT
TRBD2	TRBV7-7	TRBJ2-3	NA	CASSQGLAGGADTQYF	TGTGCCAGCAGCCAAGGACTAGCGGGAGGAGCAGATACGCAGTATTTT
NA	TRBV25-1	TRBJ2-7	once	CASSATAKYEQYF	TGTGCCAGCAGTGCGACAGCCAAGTACGAGCAGTACTTC
NA	TRBV5-1	TRBJ1-5	NA	CASSASGVGQPQHF	TGCGCCAGCAGCGCGTCAGGGGTAGGACAGCCCCAGCATTTT
TRBD2	TRBV4-2	TRBJ2-2	NA	CASSPGGVAGTLRGGELFF	TGTGCCAGCAGCCCCGGAGGGGTAGCGGGAACCCTAAGGGGCGGGGAGCTGTTTTTT
TRBD1	TRBV5-1	TRBJ2-1	NA	CASSSPGQRATLEQFF	TGCGCCAGCAGCAGTCCGGGACAGAGGGCTACCCTAGAGCAGTTCTTC
NA	TRBV19	TRBJ2-7	NA	CASSIGIHVSYEQYF	TGTGCCAGTAGTATTGGGATCCACGTTTCCTACGAGCAGTACTTC
TRBD2	TRBV5-4	TRBJ2-3	NA	CASSSGGASGRDTQYF	TGTGCCAGCAGCTCCGGCGGGGCTAGCGGGAGGGATACGCAGTATTTT
NA	TRBV4-1	TRBJ2-7	few	CASSQDQGDIYEQYF	TGCGCCAGCAGCCAAGATCAGGGAGACATATACGAGCAGTACTTC
NA	TRBV19	TRBJ1-3	once	CASSQGWTGNTIYF	TGTGCCAGTAGTCAGGGATGGACTGGAAACACCATATATTTT
NA	TRBV5-1	TRBJ1-6	NA	CASSLDGQKNSPLHF	TGCGCCAGCAGCTTGGACGGACAGAAAAATTCACCCCTCCACTTT
NA	TRBV20-1	TRBJ1-2	few	CSAKGLDGYTF	TGCAGTGCTAAGGGACTTGATGGCTACACCTTC
TRBD2	TRBV5-4	TRBJ2-3	NA	CASSLGWGTSGKGSTDTQYF	TGTGCCAGCAGCTTGGGGTGGGGGACTAGCGGCAAAGGTAGCACAGATACGCAGTATTTT
NA	TRBV5-1	TRBJ1-5	few	CASSLVAGDQPQHF	TGCGCCAGCAGCTTGGTTGCAGGCGATCAGCCCCAGCATTTT